These T cell receptor beta chains were read from a single sample in a study of tumor T cells in aggressive B-cell lymphoma. This table comes from immunoSEQ multiplex PCR, and its TCRdb copy is limited to in-frame clones, with some not included. This table holds approximately 7,300 clones, about four fifths found once. The sequencing sample was made of tumor tissue. The origin of the receptors is an adult with diffuse large B cell lymphoma. Both conserved end residues are part of each CDR3. The order of the fields is V gene, D gene, clone size, J gene, CDR3 DNA, CDR3 protein. A D gene is named only where the DNA matches it firmly. Clone size appears in some rows only: once, few, many, or a class for an expanded clone.

>TRBV5-5|TRBD2|-|TRBJ2-1
TGTGCCAGCAGCTTGAGGTGGACGGGAGGGTCCTACAATGAGCAGTTCTTC
CASSLRWTGGSYNEQFF
>TRBV5-4|-|-|TRBJ2-1
TGTGCCAGCAGCTTGGTAGGGGGAGGGAATGAGCAGTTCTTC
CASSLVGGGNEQFF
>TRBV18|TRBD1|once|TRBJ2-1
TGTGCCAGCTCTCGTCAGCTCTCGGGACAGGGGCTCAATGAGCAGTTCTTC
CASSRQLSGQGLNEQFF
>TRBV7-9|-|-|TRBJ2-5
TGTGCCAGCAGCGAGCGACGTAGGACAGCCAAAGAGACCCAGTACTTC
CASSERRRTAKETQYF
>TRBV4-3|-|-|TRBJ1-5
TGCGCCAGCAGCCAAGTTACCCGAGAGGAGCCCCAGCATTTT
CASSQVTREEPQHF
>TRBV20-1|-|-|TRBJ2-3
TGCACCATGGGCCCCCCAGATACGCAGTATTTT
CTMGPPDTQYF
>TRBV5-5|TRBD2|-|TRBJ2-7
TGTGCCAGCAGCCTTCTATTAGCGGGGTCCTCCTACGAGCAGTACTTC
CASSLLLAGSSYEQYF
>TRBV7-8|-|-|TRBJ1-6
TGTGCCAGCAGCGAAGCTTATAATTCACCCCTCCACTTT
CASSEAYNSPLHF
>TRBV29-1|TRBD1|-|TRBJ2-7
TGCAGCGCGGGTGGACAGGGGAACGAGCAGTACTTC
CSAGGQGNEQYF
>TRBV5-1|-|once|TRBJ1-5
TGCGCCAACAGCCCCCAGGGTAGCAATCAGCCCCAGCATTTT
CANSPQGSNQPQHF
>TRBV18|-|-|TRBJ2-5
TGTGCCAGCTCCCCTGGGACTGCCCAAGAGACCCAGTACTTC
CASSPGTAQETQYF
>TRBV30|-|-|TRBJ2-7
TGTGCCTGGATAACTAGCAAGGACGAGCAGTACTTC
CAWITSKDEQYF
>TRBV27|-|-|TRBJ2-3
TGTGCCACCCTGGGGCCCGGGCAAGCCTGGAATACGCAGTATTTT
CATLGPGQAWNTQYF
>TRBV5-1|-|-|TRBJ2-7
TGCGCCAGCAGCTGGGGAGGACAGGTGGGGGAGCAGTACTTC
CASSWGGQVGEQYF
>TRBV6-5|TRBD1|-|TRBJ1-2
TGTGCCAGCAGTTACCACCGACAGGGGGCGAAGGGCTACACCTTC
CASSYHRQGAKGYTF
>TRBV4-1|TRBD2|few|TRBJ2-3
TGCGCCAGCAGCCCATTAGCGGGAGGCTCTTATACGCAGTATTTT
CASSPLAGGSYTQYF
>TRBV29-1|-|-|TRBJ1-1
TGCAGCGTTGATAGAAGCTTGAACACTGAAGCTTTCTTT
CSVDRSLNTEAFF
>TRBV6-5|-|-|TRBJ2-3
TGTGCCAGCAGTTACGGGAGCTACAGCACAGATACGCAGTATTTT
CASSYGSYSTDTQYF
>TRBV13|TRBD1|-|TRBJ1-4
TGTGCCAGCAGCTTAGGCCTGGGACAGGGGGAAAAACTGTTTTTT
CASSLGLGQGEKLFF
>TRBV29-1|TRBD1|-|TRBJ2-7
TGCAGCGTTGGCGAGGCTGGGACAGGGTCCTACGAGCAGTACTTC
CSVGEAGTGSYEQYF
>TRBV10-2|-|once|TRBJ1-1
TGCGCCAGCACAAGGGGCCAAAACACTGAAGCTTTCTTT
CASTRGQNTEAFF
>TRBV4-1|TRBD2|-|TRBJ2-3
TGCGCCAGCAGCCAAGATCGAGCGGGAGCGGGACCAGATACGCAGTATTTT
CASSQDRAGAGPDTQYF
>TRBV7-3|TRBD1|-|TRBJ2-7
TGTGCCAGCAGCCCGACAGGGCAAAGCTCCTACGAGCAGTACTTC
CASSPTGQSSYEQYF
>TRBV2|-|-|TRBJ1-3
TGTGCCAGCAGTGAAGAAGACACCGTGGGAAACACCATATATTTT
CASSEEDTVGNTIYF
>TRBV18|TRBD1|-|TRBJ1-1
TGTGCCAGCCGACAGGGGGAGAACACTGAAGCTTTCTTT
CASRQGENTEAFF
>TRBV18|TRBD2|few|TRBJ2-1
TGTGCCAGCTCACCACGAAACAGCGGGAAGGTGGGAGAGCAGTTCTTC
CASSPRNSGKVGEQFF
>TRBV5-1|-|-|TRBJ2-2
TGCGCCAGCAGCTTGACAGGGTGGAACGGGGAGCTGTTTTTT
CASSLTGWNGELFF
>TRBV29-1|-|-|TRBJ2-7
TGCAGCGTTCGACCGGGAGACGAGCAGTACTTC
CSVRPGDEQYF
>TRBV2|-|-|TRBJ2-3
TGTGCCAGCAGTTTTGACTACACAGATACGCAGTATTTT
CASSFDYTDTQYF
>TRBV27|-|-|TRBJ2-3
TGTGCCAGCAGTTGGCAGGGATACACAGATACGCAGTATTTT
CASSWQGYTDTQYF
>TRBV18|-|few|TRBJ2-7
TGTGCCAGCTCAGCGGACTACGAGCAGTACTTC
CASSADYEQYF
>TRBV7-3|TRBD2|-|TRBJ2-7
TGTGCCAGCGGTCGGGAGGGAACCTACGAGCAGTACTTC
CASGREGTYEQYF
>TRBV5-6|-|-|TRBJ2-7
TGTGCCAGCAGCTTGGTGGGGGACACTACCTACGAGCAGTACTTC
CASSLVGDTTYEQYF
>TRBV2|-|-|TRBJ1-2
TGTGCCAGCAGTGGGACAGCTCACTATGGCTACACCTTC
CASSGTAHYGYTF
>TRBV5-1|-|once|TRBJ1-1
TGCGCCAGCAGCCTTGCCTCGGGACATATCAGTGAAGCTTTCTTT
CASSLASGHISEAFF
>TRBV9|TRBD2|-|TRBJ2-3
TGTGCCAGCAGCGTAAGGGAGGGCACTAGCACAGATACGCAGTATTTT
CASSVREGTSTDTQYF
>TRBV9|-|-|TRBJ2-2
TGTGCCAGCAGCGTAGAAGGGGGAACCGGGGAGCTGTTTTTT
CASSVEGGTGELFF
>TRBV23-1|TRBD2|-|TRBJ2-2
TGCGCCAGCAGTCACGCCCTGGAGCGGGAGAGGTACACCGGGGAGCTGTTTTTT
CASSHALERERYTGELFF
>TRBV2|-|-|TRBJ2-7
TGTGCCAGCAGTGACAGTCAAAGCGGACTCTCCTACGAGCAGTACTTC
CASSDSQSGLSYEQYF
>TRBV27|-|-|TRBJ2-7
TGTGCCAGCAGGAGACAGGGGAGGGACGAGCAGTACTTC
CASRRQGRDEQYF
>TRBV14|-|-|TRBJ1-5
TGTGCCAGCAGCCAATTTGACAGTCAGCCCCAGCATTTT
CASSQFDSQPQHF
>TRBV5-1|-|-|TRBJ1-5
TGCGCCAGCAGCTTGATACAGGGTCAGCCCCAGCATTTT
CASSLIQGQPQHF